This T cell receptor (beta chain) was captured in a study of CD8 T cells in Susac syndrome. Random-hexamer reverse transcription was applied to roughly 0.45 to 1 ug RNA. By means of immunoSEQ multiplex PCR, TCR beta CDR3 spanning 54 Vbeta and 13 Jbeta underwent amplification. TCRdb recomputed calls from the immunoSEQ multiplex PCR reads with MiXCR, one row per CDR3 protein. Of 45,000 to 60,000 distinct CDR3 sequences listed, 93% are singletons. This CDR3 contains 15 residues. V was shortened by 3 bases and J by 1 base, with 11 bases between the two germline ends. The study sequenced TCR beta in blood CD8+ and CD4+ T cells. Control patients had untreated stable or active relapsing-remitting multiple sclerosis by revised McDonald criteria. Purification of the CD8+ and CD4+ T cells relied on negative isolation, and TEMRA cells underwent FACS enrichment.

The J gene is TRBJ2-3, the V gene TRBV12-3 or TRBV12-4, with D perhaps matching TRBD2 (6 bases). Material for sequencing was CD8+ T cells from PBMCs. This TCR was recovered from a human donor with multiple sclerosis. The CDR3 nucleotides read TGTGCCAGCAGTTTTATGGAGGGAGGCACAGATACGCAGTATTTT. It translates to CASSFMEGGTDTQYF.